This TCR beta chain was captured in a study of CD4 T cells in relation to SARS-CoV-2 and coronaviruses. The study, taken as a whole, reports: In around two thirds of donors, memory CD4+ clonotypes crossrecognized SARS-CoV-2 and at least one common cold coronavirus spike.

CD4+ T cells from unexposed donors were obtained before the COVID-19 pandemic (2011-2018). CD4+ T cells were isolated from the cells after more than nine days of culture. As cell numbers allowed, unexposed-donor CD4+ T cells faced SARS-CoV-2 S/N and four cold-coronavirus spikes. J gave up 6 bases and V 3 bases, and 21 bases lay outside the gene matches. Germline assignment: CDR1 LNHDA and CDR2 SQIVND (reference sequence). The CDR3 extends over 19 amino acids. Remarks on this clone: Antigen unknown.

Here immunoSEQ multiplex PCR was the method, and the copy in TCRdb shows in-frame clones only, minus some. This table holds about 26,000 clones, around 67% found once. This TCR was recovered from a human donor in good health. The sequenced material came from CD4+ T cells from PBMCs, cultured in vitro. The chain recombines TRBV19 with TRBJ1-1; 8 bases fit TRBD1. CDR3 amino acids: CASSIGAGGVASITPEAFF. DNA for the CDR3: TGTGCCAGTAGTATTGGGGCAGGGGGCGTCGCTAGTATTACCCCTGAAGCTTTCTTT.